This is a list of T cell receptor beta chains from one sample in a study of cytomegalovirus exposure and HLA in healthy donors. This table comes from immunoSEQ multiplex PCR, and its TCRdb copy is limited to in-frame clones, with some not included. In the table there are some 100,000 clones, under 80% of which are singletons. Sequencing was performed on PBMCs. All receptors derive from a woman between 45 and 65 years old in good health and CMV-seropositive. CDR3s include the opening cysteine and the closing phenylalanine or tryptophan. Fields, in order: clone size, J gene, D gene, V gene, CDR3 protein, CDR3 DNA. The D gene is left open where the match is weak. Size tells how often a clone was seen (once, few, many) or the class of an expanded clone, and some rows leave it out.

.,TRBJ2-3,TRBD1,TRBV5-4,CASSFTDRITDTQYF,TGTGCCAGCAGCTTCACGGACAGGATCACAGATACGCAGTATTTT
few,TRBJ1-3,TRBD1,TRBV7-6,CASSSPELSGQAPFSGNTIYF,TGTGCCAGCAGCTCCCCCGAACTGTCGGGACAGGCACCTTTTTCTGGAAACACCATATATTTT
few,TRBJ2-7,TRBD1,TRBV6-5,CASGRKGTGHYEQYF,TGTGCCAGCGGGAGAAAGGGGACAGGGCACTACGAGCAGTACTTC
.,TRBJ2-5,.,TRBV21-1,CASSKGGTGEYQETQYF,TGTGCCAGCAGCAAAGGGGGGACAGGGGAGTACCAAGAGACCCAGTACTTC
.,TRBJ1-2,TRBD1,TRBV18,CASSPRTGADGYTF,TGTGCCAGCTCACCGCGGACAGGGGCGGATGGCTACACCTTC
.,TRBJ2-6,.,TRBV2,CASRGIGTGANVLTF,TGTGCCAGTAGAGGTATAGGAACCGGGGCCAACGTCCTGACTTTC
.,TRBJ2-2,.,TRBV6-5,CASTTGGGELFF,TGTGCCAGCACCACCGGGGGCGGGGAGCTGTTTTTT
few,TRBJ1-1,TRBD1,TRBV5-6,CASSPWDRANTEAFF,TGTGCCAGCAGCCCATGGGACAGGGCGAACACTGAAGCTTTCTTT
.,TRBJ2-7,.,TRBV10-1,CASSDPPGKSSYEQYF,TGCGCCAGCAGTGACCCCCCAGGGAAAAGCTCCTACGAGCAGTACTTC
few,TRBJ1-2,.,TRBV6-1,CASTQGGGYTF,TGTGCCAGCACACAAGGAGGTGGCTACACCTTC
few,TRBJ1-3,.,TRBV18,CASSRDIRNTIYF,TGTGCCAGCTCCCGGGACATAAGGAACACCATATATTTT
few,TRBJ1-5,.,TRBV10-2,CASSEGSTRNQPQHF,TGCGCCAGCAGTGAGGGCTCCACTAGGAATCAGCCCCAGCATTTT
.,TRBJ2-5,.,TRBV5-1,CASRSHSTSETQYF,TGCGCCAGCAGGAGCCACTCCACCTCGGAGACCCAGTACTTC
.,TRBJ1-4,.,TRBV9,CASSVGSATNEKLFF,TGTGCCAGCAGCGTAGGCAGTGCAACTAATGAAAAACTGTTTTTT
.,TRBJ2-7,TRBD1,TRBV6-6,CASSYDLRGGGYEQYF,TGTGCCAGCAGTTACGACTTAAGAGGGGGCGGATACGAGCAGTACTTC
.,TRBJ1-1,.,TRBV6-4,CASSPGLNTEAFF,TGTGCCAGCAGTCCCGGACTAAACACTGAAGCTTTCTTT
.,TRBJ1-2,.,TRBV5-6,CASRPVSVYGYTF,TGTGCCAGCAGACCCGTCTCGGTCTATGGCTACACCTTC
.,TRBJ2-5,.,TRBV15,CATSRVATSSGETQYF,TGTGCCACCAGCAGAGTAGCGACAAGCAGCGGGGAGACCCAGTACTTC
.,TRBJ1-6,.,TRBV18,CASSPDSNSPLHF,TGTGCCAGCTCGCCAGACAGTAATTCACCCCTCCACTTT
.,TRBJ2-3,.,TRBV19,CATPGPDTQYF,TGTGCCACCCCAGGTCCAGATACGCAGTATTTT
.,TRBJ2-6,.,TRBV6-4,CASSDSPGGANVLTF,TGTGCCAGCAGTGACTCGCCGGGTGGGGCCAACGTCCTGACTTTC
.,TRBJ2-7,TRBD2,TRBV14,CASRRTSGKYEQYF,TGTGCCAGCAGGCGGACTAGCGGGAAATACGAGCAGTACTTC
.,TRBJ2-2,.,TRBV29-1,CSVAGGQRGTGELFF,TGCAGCGTTGCAGGTGGGCAGAGGGGGACCGGGGAGCTGTTTTTT
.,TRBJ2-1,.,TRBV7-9,CAFELPTGNEQFF,TGTGCCTTCGAACTGCCTACGGGCAATGAGCAGTTCTTC
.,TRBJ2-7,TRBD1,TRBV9,CASSARDSVTYEQYF,TGTGCCAGCAGCGCCCGGGACAGCGTCACCTACGAGCAGTACTTC
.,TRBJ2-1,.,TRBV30,CACLRAYNEQFF,TGTGCCTGCCTCAGGGCCTACAATGAGCAGTTCTTC
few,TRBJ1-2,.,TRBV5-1,CASSLDKYGYTF,TGCGCCAGCAGCTTGGACAAGTATGGCTACACCTTC
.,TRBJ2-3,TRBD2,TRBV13,CASSSNLAGGKNTQYF,TGTGCCAGCAGCTCAAATCTAGCGGGAGGCAAGAATACGCAGTATTTT
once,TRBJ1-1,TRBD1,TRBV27,CASSQTGTGGFGEAFF,TGTGCCAGCAGTCAAACCGGGACAGGGGGCTTTGGTGAAGCTTTCTTT
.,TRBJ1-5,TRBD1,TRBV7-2,CASSLVTGQGHSNQPQHF,TGTGCCAGCAGCTTAGTGACGGGACAGGGCCATAGCAATCAGCCCCAGCATTTT
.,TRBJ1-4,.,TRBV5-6,CASSLWSEYSNEKLFF,TGTGCCAGCAGCTTGTGGTCCGAGTATTCTAATGAAAAACTGTTTTTT
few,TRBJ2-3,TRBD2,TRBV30,CAWSRTTSGTQYF,TGTGCCTGGAGTCGGACTACTAGCGGTACGCAGTATTTT
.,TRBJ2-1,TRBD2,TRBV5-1,CASSPTTSGGNNEQFF,TGCGCCAGCAGCCCCACGACTAGCGGGGGGAACAATGAGCAGTTCTTC
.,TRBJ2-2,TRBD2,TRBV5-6,CASSRVGRDTGELFF,TGTGCCAGCAGCCGCGTGGGGAGGGACACCGGGGAGCTGTTTTTT
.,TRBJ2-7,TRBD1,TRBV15,CATRTGGRYEQYF,TGTGCCACTAGGACAGGGGGGAGATACGAGCAGTACTTC
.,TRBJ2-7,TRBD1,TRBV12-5,CASGPGTGEWFYEQYF,TGTGCTAGTGGTCCGGGGACAGGGGAGTGGTTCTACGAGCAGTACTTC
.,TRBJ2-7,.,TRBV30,CAWKEGSSYEQYF,TGTGCCTGGAAGGAGGGGAGCTCCTACGAGCAGTACTTC
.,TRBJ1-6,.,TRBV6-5,CASREDRSSPLHF,TGTGCCAGCAGGGAAGACAGGTCGTCACCCCTCCACTTT
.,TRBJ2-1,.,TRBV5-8,CASSPRSYNEQFF,TGTGCCAGCAGCCCGCGTTCCTACAATGAGCAGTTCTTC
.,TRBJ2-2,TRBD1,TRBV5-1,CASSLQGALGTGELFF,TGCGCCAGCAGCTTACAGGGGGCCCTTGGCACCGGGGAGCTGTTTTTT
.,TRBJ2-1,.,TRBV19,CASSNQYNEQFF,TGTGCCAGTAGTAATCAATACAATGAGCAGTTCTTC
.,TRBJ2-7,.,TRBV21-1,CASSKDYSGYYEQYF,TGTGCCAGCAGCAAAGATTATAGCGGGTACTACGAGCAGTACTTC
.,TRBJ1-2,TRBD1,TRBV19,CASGGEGANYGYTF,TGTGCATCAGGGGGTGAGGGAGCTAACTATGGCTACACCTTC